This T cell receptor (beta chain) derives from a study of molecular identifiers for immune sequencing clone quantification. Study-wide results and caveats: For effector cells, clones above 20 RNA copies held over 99% of molecules; for naive cells, under 1%.

Bulk TCR libraries were made with methods that had been previously described and with listed TCR primers. From the PCR reads, TCRdb called clonotypes with MiXCR, one entry per CDR3 protein. The sample carries about 640,000 distinct CDR3 sequences, around 20% recorded once. In this sample, this clonotype turned up many times. Its cognate antigen is unknown. The source is a human donor in good health. Some libraries in this study had Jurkat cell RNA spiked in. The sample consisted of naive CD8+ T cells from blood, with Jurkat cell RNA spiked in. Subset: FACS-sorted CD8+CD4-CCR7+CD45RA+ naive T cells.

CDR3 sequence reads: CASSFLGGAGEKLFF. The CDR3 bases are TGTGCCAGCAGCTTTTTGGGGGGCGCCGGTGAAAAACTGTTTTTT. The V and J genes are TRBV7-9 and TRBJ1-4; possible D gene TRBD1, 6 bases. The CDR3 contains 15 residues. V was cut by 3 bases and J by 7 bases, with 15 bases left in between. Germline V lookup: CDR1 SEHNR, CDR2 FQNEAQ (reference sequence).